This TCR beta chain appears in the sequencing data of a study of blood T cells in healthy people across ages. Study as a whole: Per two T cells, about one barcoded beta molecule was captured through template switching.

Looked up from germline, CDR1 is MNHEY and CDR2 is SVGEGT. This CDR3 is 14 amino acids long. V shed 0 bases and J shed 7 bases, with 13 bases lying between them. Sample-barcoded 5' priming and a J-beta primer mix drove a second PCR of 7 to 11 cycles. At least 2.5 million CDR3-containing paired-end reads were obtained per sample. TCRdb processed the 5' RACE reads anew with MiXCR; each CDR3 protein has one entry. The sample records around 870,000 distinct CDR3 sequences, under 35% being singletons. This clonotype was observed many times. The sequence derives from a woman older than 75 in good health. Sequenced sample: blood. This sequence joins TRBV6-2 or TRBV6-3 and TRBJ2-7, with TRBD2 as a possible D gene (5 bases). The CDR3 nucleotides are TGTGCCAGCAGTTACTCGGCGGGTTTATTGGAGCAGTACTTC. Its protein is CASSYSAGLLEQYF.